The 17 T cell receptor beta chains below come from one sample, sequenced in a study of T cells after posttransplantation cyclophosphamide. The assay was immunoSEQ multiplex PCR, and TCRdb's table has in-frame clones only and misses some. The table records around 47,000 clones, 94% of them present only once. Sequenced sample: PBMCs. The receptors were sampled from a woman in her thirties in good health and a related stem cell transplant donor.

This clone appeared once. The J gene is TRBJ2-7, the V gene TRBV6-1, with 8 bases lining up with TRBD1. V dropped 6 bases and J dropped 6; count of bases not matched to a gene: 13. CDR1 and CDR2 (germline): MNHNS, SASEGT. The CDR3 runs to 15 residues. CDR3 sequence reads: CASRDLPGQEPEQYF. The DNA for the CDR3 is TGTGCCAGCAGGGACCTGCCGGGACAGGAACCCGAGCAGTACTTC.

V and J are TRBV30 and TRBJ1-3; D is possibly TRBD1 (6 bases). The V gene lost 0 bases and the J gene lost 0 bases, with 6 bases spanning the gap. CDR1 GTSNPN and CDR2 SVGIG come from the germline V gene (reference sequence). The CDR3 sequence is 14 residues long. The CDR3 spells CAWSVRGSGNTIYF. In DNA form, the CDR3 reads TGTGCCTGGAGTGTCAGGGGCTCTGGAAACACCATATATTTT. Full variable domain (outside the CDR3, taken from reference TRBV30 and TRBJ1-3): SQTIHQWPATLVQPVGSPLSLECTVEGTSNPNLYWYRQAAGRGLQLLFYSVGIGQISSEVPQNLSASRPQDRQFILSSKKLLLSDSGFYLCAWSVRGSGNTIYFGEGSWLTVV.

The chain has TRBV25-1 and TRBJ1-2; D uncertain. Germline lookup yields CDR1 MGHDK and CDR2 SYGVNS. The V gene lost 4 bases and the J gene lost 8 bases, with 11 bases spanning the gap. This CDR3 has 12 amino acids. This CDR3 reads CASSVEAGGYTF. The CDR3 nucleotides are TGTGCCAGCAGTGTCGAGGCCGGCGGCTACACCTTC.

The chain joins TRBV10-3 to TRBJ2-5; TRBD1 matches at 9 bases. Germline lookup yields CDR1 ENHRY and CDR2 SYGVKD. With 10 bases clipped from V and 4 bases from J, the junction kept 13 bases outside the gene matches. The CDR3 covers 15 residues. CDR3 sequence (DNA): TGTGCCAGCCTGTCTCCGGGACAGGGAAGAGAGACCCAGTACTTC. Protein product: CASLSPGQGRETQYF.

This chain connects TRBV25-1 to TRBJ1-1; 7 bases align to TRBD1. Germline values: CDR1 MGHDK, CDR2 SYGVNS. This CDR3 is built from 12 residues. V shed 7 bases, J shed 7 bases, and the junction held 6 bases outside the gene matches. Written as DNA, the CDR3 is TGTGCCAGCACCGCAGACAGGGTTGAAGCTTTCTTT. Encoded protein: CASTADRVEAFF.

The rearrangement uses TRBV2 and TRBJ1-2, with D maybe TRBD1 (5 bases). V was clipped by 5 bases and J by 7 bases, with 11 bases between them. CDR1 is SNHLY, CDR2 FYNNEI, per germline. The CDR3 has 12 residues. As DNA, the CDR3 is TGTGCCAGCAGTTTTACAGGCGGTGGCTACACCTTC. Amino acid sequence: CASSFTGGGYTF.

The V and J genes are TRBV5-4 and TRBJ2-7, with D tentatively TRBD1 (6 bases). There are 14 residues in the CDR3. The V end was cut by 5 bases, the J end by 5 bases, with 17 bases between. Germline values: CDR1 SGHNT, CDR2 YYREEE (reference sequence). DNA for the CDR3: TGTGCCAGCAGAAACCGGGACAATCCCCACGAGCAGTACTTC. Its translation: CASRNRDNPHEQYF.

CDR3 nucleotides: TGCGCCAGCAGTGAGAGGGAGACTGAAGCTTTCTTT. This encodes CASSERETEAFF. The gene calls are TRBV10-1 and TRBJ1-1; D gene uncertain. Germline CDR1 is WNHNN and CDR2 is SYGVQD (reference sequence). The CDR3 has 12 residues. V was trimmed by 2 bases and J by 5 bases, leaving 6 bases between them.

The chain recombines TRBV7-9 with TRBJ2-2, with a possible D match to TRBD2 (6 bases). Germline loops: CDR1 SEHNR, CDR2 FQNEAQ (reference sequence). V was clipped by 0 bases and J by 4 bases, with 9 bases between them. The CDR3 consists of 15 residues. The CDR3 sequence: CASSLAAGVTGELFF. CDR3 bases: TGTGCCAGCAGCTTAGCAGCGGGTGTCACCGGGGAGCTGTTTTTT.

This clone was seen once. The CDR3 sequence is CASSPGGANYGYTF. The DNA for the CDR3 is TGTGCCAGCAGCCCGGGGGGTGCTAACTATGGCTACACCTTC. The chain employs TRBV5-6 and TRBJ1-2, with D possibly matching TRBD1 (5 bases). The CDR3 runs to 14 residues. The V end was cut by 4 bases, the J end by 0 bases, with 10 bases between. From germline, CDR1 is SGHDT and CDR2 YYEEEE.

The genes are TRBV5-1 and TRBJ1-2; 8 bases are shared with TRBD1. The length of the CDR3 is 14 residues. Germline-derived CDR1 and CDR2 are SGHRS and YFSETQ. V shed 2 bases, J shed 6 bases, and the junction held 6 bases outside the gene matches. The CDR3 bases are TGCGCCAGCAGCTTCACAGGGGGAAGGGATGGCTACACCTTC. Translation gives CASSFTGGRDGYTF.

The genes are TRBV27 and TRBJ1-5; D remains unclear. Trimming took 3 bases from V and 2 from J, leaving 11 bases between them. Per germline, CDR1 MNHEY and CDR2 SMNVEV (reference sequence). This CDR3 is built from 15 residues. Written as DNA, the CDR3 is TGTGCCAGCAGTTTGGAGGGTTTGGGCAATCAGCCCCAGCATTTT. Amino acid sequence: CASSLEGLGNQPQHF.

CDR3 nucleotides: TGTGCCAGCAGCGTAGCTGATGGGGGCCACTCCTACAATGAGCAGTTCTTC. The encoded protein is CASSVADGGHSYNEQFF. The genes are TRBV9 and TRBJ2-1; maybe TRBD1 (6 bases). V gave up 0 bases and J gave up 0 bases, with 13 bases separating them. From germline, CDR1 is SGDLS and CDR2 YYNGEE. This CDR3 region has 17 residues.

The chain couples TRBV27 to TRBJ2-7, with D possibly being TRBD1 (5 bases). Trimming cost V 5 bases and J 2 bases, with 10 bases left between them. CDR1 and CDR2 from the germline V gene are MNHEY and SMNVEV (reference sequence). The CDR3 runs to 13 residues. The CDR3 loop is CASSKARAYEQYF. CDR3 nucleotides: TGTGCCAGCAGTAAAGCCAGGGCCTACGAGCAGTACTTC.

CDR3 sequence: CASSVGQVFSGNTIYF. The CDR3 DNA reads as TGTGCCAGCAGTGTGGGACAGGTCTTCTCTGGAAACACCATATATTTT. The chain links TRBV6-1 to TRBJ1-3; 8 bases are a match to TRBD1. The CDR3 spans 16 residues. V lost 4 bases to trimming and J lost 0 bases; unmatched junction nucleotides: 5. Germline CDR1 reads MNHNS; CDR2 reads SASEGT.

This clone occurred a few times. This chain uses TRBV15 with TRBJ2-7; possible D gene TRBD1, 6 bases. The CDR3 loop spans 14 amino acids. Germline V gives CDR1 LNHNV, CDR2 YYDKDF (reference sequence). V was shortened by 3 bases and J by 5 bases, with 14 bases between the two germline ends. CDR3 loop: CATSRRQAWNEQYF. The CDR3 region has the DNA TGTGCCACCAGCAGGAGACAGGCCTGGAACGAGCAGTACTTC.

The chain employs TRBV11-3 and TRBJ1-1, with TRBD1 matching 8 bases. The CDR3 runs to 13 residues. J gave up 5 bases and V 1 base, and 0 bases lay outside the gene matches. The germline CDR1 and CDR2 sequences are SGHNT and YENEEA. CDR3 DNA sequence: TGTGCCAGCAGCTTAGGGGACAGGACTGAAGCTTTCTTT. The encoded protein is CASSLGDRTEAFF. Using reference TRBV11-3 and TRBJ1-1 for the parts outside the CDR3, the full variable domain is EAGVVQSPRYKIIEKKQPVAFWCNPISGHNTLYWYLQNLGQGPELLIRYENEEAVDDSQLPKDRFSAERLKGVDSTLKIQPAELGDSAVYLCASSLGDRTEAFFGQGTRLTVV.